This T cell receptor beta chain was identified in a study of naive and memory T cell subsets. The CDR3 runs 14 residues. CDR1 and CDR2 from the germline V gene are SGHTA and FQGNSA. V lost 6 bases and J lost 1, with 12 bases in between. Study-level points and caveats: Naive repertoires, especially CD8, held a few larger clonotypes, possibly memory cells re-expressing CD45RA. A clonotype means one alpha or beta sequence, not an alpha/beta pair. Activation and differentiation may alter RNA-based TCR counts.

Alpha and beta libraries were amplified separately from the second PCR onward. Four subsets defined by CD45RA and CD27 were sorted after CD3, CD4, CD8 and live/dead staining. Worth noting for this clonotype: The antigen remains unidentified.

Two oligonucleotides, mixed equimolar, formed the beta constant-region primer covering TRBC1 and TRBC2. The ligated cDNA underwent four PCR rounds using SP2 and nested alpha and beta constant-region primers. TCRdb called the UMI-ligation and nested PCR reads again in MiXCR, with one record for every CDR3 protein. The sample comprises some 110,000 distinct CDR3 sequences, around 15% of which are singletons, and 2.8% rests with the top ten. The rearrangement links TRBV7-2 to TRBJ1-1; D gene uncertain. The sample taken for sequencing was naive CD8+ T cells from blood. The receptor was isolated from a human donor in good health. The chain's CDR3 is CASRIDWENTEAFF. The CDR3 coding sequence is TGTGCCAGCAGGATAGACTGGGAGAACACTGAAGCTTTCTTT.